The present T cell receptor (beta chain) was sequenced within a study of cytomegalovirus exposure and HLA in healthy donors. Notes on the study in general: Most TCR sequences were seen very rarely across donors, but some public TCRs occurred in many. Segments of the TCR beta V type were, in most cases, productive about 87% or about 30% of the time in an earlier analysis.

CDR1 is SGHDT and CDR2 is YYEEEE in the germline V gene. The CDR3 is made up of 15 amino acids. Trimming shortened V by 2 bases and J by 4 bases, and 12 bases separated the two germline ends. The PCR ran on 60 Vbeta and 13 Jbeta primers. Original data processing: Later reanalysis found roughly 80 million unique TCR beta chains, 9 million to 12 million of them shared. The assay was immunoSEQ multiplex PCR, and TCRdb's table has in-frame clones only and misses some. The DNA gave D and trimming, while V, J and clone size come from that table. The top ten clones hold over 1.5% of a sample with about 130,000 clones, approximately 61% of them seen once. To note about this clone: Its antigen is unidentified.

Sequencing was carried out using PBMCs. The TCR sequence derives from a human donor in good health. V is TRBV5-6 and J is TRBJ2-2; a weak D match, TRBD1 (6 bases). The CDR3 nucleotides are TGTGCCAGCAGCTTTGAGGGGGTTGGCACCGGGGAGCTGTTTTTT. Amino acids: CASSFEGVGTGELFF.